One and the same sample provided the 16 T cell receptor beta chains below, sequenced in a study of T cell responses to AZD1222 COVID-19 vaccine. Sequenced by immunoSEQ multiplex PCR; TCRdb stores in-frame clones only, minus some. The data show some 150,000 clones, 80% to 95% seen once. The source material was peripheral blood, sampled 28 days after the second AZD1222 dose. The receptors originated from an adult who received the AZD1222 COVID-19 vaccine.

This clone was recorded only once. The chain links TRBV2 to TRBJ2-3; D is unresolved. CDR3 length: 11 residues. V lost 5 bases and J 3 bases, leaving 3 bases between the germline ends. The germline V gene has CDR1 SNHLY and CDR2 FYNNEI. CDR3 loop: CASSRTDTQYF. CDR3 bases: TGTGCCAGCAGTAGGACAGATACGCAGTATTTT.

The CDR3 region has the DNA TGTGCCAGCAGTTTCAGTTTCGACGAGCAGTACTTC. Translating it yields CASSFSFDEQYF. The genes are TRBV28 and TRBJ2-7; D is undetermined. This CDR3 has 12 amino acids. From germline, CDR1 is MDHEN and CDR2 SYDVKM. The germline V and J ends were trimmed by 3 bases and 5 bases, with 8 bases remaining between them.

This clone was detected once. The rearrangement joins TRBV12-5 to TRBJ1-2, with D hard to call. The V gene's germline CDR1 is LGHNT and CDR2 FRNRAP. The CDR3 is 14 residues long. Trimming stripped 1 base from V and 4 bases from J, with 10 bases between. The DNA for the CDR3 is TGTGCTAGTGGTTTGGACCTCGGTTCCTATGGCTACACCTTC. It encodes CASGLDLGSYGYTF.

The gene calls are TRBV7-6 and TRBJ2-2; 8 nucleotides agree with TRBD1. The CDR3 totals 17 residues. The V gene's germline CDR1 is SGHVS and CDR2 FNYEAQ. Trimming cost V 4 bases and J 4 bases; bases outside gene matches: 11. The CDR3 nucleotides are TGTGCCAGCAGCTCCCTCCCGGGACAGGATCCCACCGGGGAGCTGTTTTTT. It codes for CASSSLPGQDPTGELFF.

This chain links TRBV5-8 with TRBJ1-5, with D perhaps matching TRBD1 (5 bases). V lost 1 base and J 0 bases, leaving 8 bases between the germline ends. Per the germline V gene, CDR1 is SGHTS and CDR2 is YDEGEE. This CDR3 has 15 amino acids. The CDR3 region has the DNA TGTGCCAGCAGCTTGATTGGGACTAGCAATCAGCCCCAGCATTTT. Amino acids: CASSLIGTSNQPQHF.

The genes are TRBV2 and TRBJ1-2; D is uncertain. Trimming pared 3 bases from V and 2 bases from J, leaving 7 bases between. Looked up from germline, CDR1 is SNHLY and CDR2 is FYNNEI. The CDR3 totals 13 residues. CDR3 DNA: TGTGCCAGCAGTGATGCCCTCAACTATGGCTACACCTTC. Amino acid sequence: CASSDALNYGYTF.

The chain combines TRBV7-9 with TRBJ2-3, with 10 bases that match TRBD1. With V trimmed by 11 bases and J by 4 bases, 6 bases remained unmatched. Germline assignment: CDR1 SEHNR and CDR2 FQNEAQ (reference sequence). CDR3 size: 13 residues. CDR3 amino acids: CAGVGQGPDTQYF. The CDR3 bases are TGTGCCGGGGTGGGACAGGGGCCAGATACGCAGTATTTT.

CDR3 sequence reads: CASRSEFVGAGNQPQHF. In DNA, the CDR3 is TGTGCCAGTCGCTCTGAGTTTGTGGGCGCTGGCAATCAGCCCCAGCATTTT. V is TRBV19 and J is TRBJ1-5; no clear D. This CDR3 is 17 amino acids long. The V end lost 8 bases, the J end lost 2 bases, and 22 bases lay between the germline ends. From germline, CDR1 is LNHDA and CDR2 SQIVND (reference sequence).

The V gene is TRBV3-1 (or the pseudogene TRBV3-2), the J gene TRBJ1-1; D is uncertain. The ends were cut back, 4 bases at V and 3 bases at J, with 9 bases in the middle. CDR3 length equals 13 residues. Per germline, CDR1 LGHDT and CDR2 YNNKEL (reference sequence). The CDR3, as DNA: TGTGCCAGCAGCCCCTCCGCGGACACTGAAGCTTTCTTT. This encodes CASSPSADTEAFF.

The V and J genes are TRBV19 and TRBJ2-7; D possibly uses TRBD1 or TRBD2 (5 bases each). V shed 6 bases and J shed 2 bases, with 17 bases lying between them. The CDR3 has 15 residues. Germline CDR1 LNHDA, CDR2 SQIVND (reference sequence). This chain's CDR3 is CASSPSGRETYEQYF. Here the CDR3 DNA reads TGTGCCAGTAGCCCCTCGGGACGTGAGACCTACGAGCAGTACTTC.

V is TRBV10-3 and J is TRBJ2-1; D is uncertain. V was shortened by 0 bases and J by 4 bases, with 10 bases between the two germline ends. CDR3 length: 15 residues. Germline lookup yields CDR1 ENHRY and CDR2 SYGVKD. CDR3 in amino acids: CAISESGQTYNEQFF. The CDR3 DNA reads TGTGCCATCAGTGAGTCCGGGCAGACGTACAATGAGCAGTTCTTC.

The sample holds one count of this clone. This chain links TRBV20-1 with TRBJ1-3; D may be TRBD1 (5 bases). The CDR3 length is 11 residues. Trimming cost V 5 bases and J 5 bases, with 7 bases left between them. Germline V lookup: CDR1 DFQATT, CDR2 SNEGSKA (reference sequence). The CDR3 here is CSASGRNTIYF. The CDR3 coding sequence is TGCAGTGCTTCAGGGAGAAACACCATATATTTT.

V usage is TRBV9 and J usage is TRBJ1-2, with 8 bases matching TRBD1. The CDR3 length is 13 residues. Germline V gene data show CDR1 as SGDLS and CDR2 as YYNGEE. The V and J ends lost 8 bases and 4 bases, in that order; junction bases with no gene match: 7. The CDR3 DNA sequence: TGTGCCAGTGACAGGGGAGGTACCTATGGCTACACCTTC. It translates to CASDRGGTYGYTF.

V is TRBV5-1 and J is TRBJ1-5, with a weak D call TRBD1 (6 bases). The CDR3 covers 14 residues. The V end lost 4 bases, the J end lost 5 bases, and 13 bases lay between the germline ends. Germline assignment: CDR1 SGHRS and CDR2 YFSETQ. Here the CDR3 DNA reads TGCGCCAGCAGCCCCAGGGGAGGAGATCAGCCCCAGCATTTT. This translates into CASSPRGGDQPQHF.

The rearrangement joins TRBV7-9 to TRBJ2-7; 11 bases align to TRBD1. The CDR3 totals 15 residues. CDR1 and CDR2 from the germline V gene are SEHNR and FQNEAQ (reference sequence). Trimming removed 10 bases from V and 2 bases from J; junction bases left unmatched: 10. The CDR3 DNA reads as TGTGCCACTCAGACGGGGACAGGGGGGACCTACGAGCAGTACTTC. Translating it yields CATQTGTGGTYEQYF.

V is TRBV7-2 and J is TRBJ1-4; 8 bases line up with TRBD1. V lost 0 bases to trimming and J lost 2 bases; unmatched junction nucleotides: 5. Germline V lookup: CDR1 SGHTA, CDR2 FQGNSA. The CDR3 spans 17 residues. The CDR3 nucleotides are TGTGCCAGCAGCTTAGCGGGCAGGGGGCTCACTAATGAAAAACTGTTTTTT. Amino acid sequence: CASSLAGRGLTNEKLFF.